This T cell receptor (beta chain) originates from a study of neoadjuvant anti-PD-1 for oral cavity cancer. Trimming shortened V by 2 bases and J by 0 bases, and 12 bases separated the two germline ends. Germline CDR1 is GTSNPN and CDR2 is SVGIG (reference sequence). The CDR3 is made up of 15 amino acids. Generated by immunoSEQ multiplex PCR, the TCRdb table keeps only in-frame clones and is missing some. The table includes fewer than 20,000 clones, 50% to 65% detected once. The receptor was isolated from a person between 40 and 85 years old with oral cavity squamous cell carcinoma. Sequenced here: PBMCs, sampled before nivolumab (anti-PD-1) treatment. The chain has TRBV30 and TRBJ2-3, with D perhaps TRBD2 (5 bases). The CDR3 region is CAWSQLGGSTDTQYF. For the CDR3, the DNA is TGTGCCTGGAGTCAGTTGGGCGGGAGCACAGATACGCAGTATTTT.